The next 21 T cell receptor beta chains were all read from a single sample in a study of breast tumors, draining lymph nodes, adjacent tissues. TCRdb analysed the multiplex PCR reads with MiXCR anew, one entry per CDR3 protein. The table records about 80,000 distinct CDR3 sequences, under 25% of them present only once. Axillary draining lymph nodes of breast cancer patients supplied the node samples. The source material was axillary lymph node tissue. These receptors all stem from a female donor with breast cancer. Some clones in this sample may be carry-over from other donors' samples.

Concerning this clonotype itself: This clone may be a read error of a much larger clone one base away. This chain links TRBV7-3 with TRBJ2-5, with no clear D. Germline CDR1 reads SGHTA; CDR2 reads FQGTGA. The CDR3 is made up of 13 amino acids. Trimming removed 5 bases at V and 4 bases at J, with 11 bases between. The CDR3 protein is CASSLGPGETQYF. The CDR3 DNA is TGTGCCAGCAGCCTCGGCCCCGGAGAGACCCAGTACTTC.

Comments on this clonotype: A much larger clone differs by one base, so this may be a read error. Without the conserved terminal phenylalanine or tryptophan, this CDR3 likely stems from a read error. The CDR3 DNA reads TGTGCCAGCAGTACTAGCGGGAGCTACACCGGGGAGCTGTTTCTT. Amino acids: CASSTSGSYTGELFL. The chain recombines TRBV5-4 with TRBJ2-2; TRBD2 agrees at 11 bases. The germline gives CDR1 SGHNT, CDR2 YYREEE (reference sequence). The CDR3 has 15 amino acids. V shed 5 bases and J 3 bases; nucleotides not matched to a gene: 3.

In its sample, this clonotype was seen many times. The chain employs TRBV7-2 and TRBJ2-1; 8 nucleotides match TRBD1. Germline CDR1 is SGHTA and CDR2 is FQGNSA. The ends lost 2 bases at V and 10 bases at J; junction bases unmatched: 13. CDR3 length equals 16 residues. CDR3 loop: CASSLPAGGTPGEQFF. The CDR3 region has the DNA TGTGCCAGCAGCTTACCGGCAGGGGGCACTCCGGGAGAGCAGTTCTTC.

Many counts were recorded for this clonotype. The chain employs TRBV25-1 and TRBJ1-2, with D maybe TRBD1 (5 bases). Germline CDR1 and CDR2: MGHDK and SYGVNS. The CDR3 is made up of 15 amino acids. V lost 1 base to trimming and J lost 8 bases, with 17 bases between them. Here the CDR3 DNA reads TGTGCCAGCAGTGAATTCCAGGGACCCGTAGACGGCTACACCTTC. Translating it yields CASSEFQGPVDGYTF.

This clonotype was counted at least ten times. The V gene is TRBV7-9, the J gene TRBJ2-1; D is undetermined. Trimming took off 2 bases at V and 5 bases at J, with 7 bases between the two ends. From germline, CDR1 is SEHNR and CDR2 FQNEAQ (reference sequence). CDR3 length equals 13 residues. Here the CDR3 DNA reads TGTGCCAGCAGCTTATCATCGGACAATGAGCAGTTCTTC. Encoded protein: CASSLSSDNEQFF.

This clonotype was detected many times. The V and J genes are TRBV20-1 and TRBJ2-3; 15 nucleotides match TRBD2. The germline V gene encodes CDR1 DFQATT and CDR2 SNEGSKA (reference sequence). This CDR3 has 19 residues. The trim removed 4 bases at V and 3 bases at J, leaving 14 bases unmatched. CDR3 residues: CSATGLAGGRGAGTDTQYF. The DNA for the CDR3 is TGCAGTGCTACCGGACTAGCGGGAGGGAGGGGGGCGGGGACAGATACGCAGTATTTT.

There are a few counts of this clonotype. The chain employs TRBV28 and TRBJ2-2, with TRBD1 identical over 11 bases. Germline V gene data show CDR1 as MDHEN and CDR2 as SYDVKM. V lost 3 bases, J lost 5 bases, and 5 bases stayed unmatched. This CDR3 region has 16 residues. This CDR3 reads CASSFGTGGQTGELFF. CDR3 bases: TGTGCCAGCAGTTTCGGGACAGGGGGTCAGACCGGGGAGCTGTTTTTT.

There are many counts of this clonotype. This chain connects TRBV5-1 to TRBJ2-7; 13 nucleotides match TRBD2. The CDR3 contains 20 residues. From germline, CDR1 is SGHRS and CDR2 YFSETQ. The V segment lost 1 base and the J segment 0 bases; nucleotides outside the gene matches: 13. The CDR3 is CASSLLFGLAGVQSSYEQYF. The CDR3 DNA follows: TGCGCCAGCAGCTTGCTCTTCGGACTAGCGGGAGTTCAGAGCTCCTACGAGCAGTACTTC.

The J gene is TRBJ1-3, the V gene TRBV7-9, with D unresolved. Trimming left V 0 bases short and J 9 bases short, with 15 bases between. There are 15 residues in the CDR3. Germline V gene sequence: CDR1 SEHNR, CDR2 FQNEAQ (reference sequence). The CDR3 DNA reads TGTGCCAGCAGCTTAGCTCTTGACGCGGCTGGCACCATATATTTT. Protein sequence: CASSLALDAAGTIYF.

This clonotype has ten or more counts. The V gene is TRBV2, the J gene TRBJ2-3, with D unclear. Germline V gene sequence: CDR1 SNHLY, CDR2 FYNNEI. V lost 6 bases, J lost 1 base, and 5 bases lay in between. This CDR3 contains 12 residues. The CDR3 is CASRLGTDTQYF. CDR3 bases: TGTGCCAGCAGACTTGGCACAGATACGCAGTATTTT. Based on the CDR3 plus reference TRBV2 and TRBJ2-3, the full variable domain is EPEVTQTPSHQVTQMGQEVILRCVPISNHLYFYWYRQILGQKVEFLVSFYNNEISEKSEIFDDQFSVERPDGSNFTLKIRSTKLEDSAMYFCASRLGTDTQYFGPGTRLTVL.

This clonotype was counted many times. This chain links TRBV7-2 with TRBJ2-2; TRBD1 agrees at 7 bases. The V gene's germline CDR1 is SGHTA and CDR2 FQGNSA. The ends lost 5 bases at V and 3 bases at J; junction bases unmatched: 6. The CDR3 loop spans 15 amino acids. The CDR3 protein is CASSPRTGYTGELFF. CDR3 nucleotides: TGTGCCAGCAGCCCCAGGACAGGATACACCGGGGAGCTGTTTTTT. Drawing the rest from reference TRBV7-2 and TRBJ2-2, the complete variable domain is GAGVSQSPSNKVTEKGKDVELRCDPISGHTALYWYRQSLGQGLEFLIYFQGNSAPDKSGLPSDRFSAERTGGSVSTLTIQRTQQEDSAVYLCASSPRTGYTGELFFGEGSRLTVL.

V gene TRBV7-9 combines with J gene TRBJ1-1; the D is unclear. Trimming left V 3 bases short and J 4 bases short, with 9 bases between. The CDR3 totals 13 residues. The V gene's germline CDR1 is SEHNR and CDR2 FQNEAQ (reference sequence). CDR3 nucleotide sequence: TGTGCCAGCAGCTTTAGGGCAGGCACTGAAGCTTTCTTT. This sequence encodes CASSFRAGTEAFF.

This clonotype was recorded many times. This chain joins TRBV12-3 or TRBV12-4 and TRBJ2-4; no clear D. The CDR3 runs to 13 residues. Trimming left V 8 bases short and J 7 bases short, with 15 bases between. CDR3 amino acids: CASGPSGRNIQYF. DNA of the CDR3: TGTGCCAGCGGCCCGTCCGGTAGGAACATTCAGTACTTC.

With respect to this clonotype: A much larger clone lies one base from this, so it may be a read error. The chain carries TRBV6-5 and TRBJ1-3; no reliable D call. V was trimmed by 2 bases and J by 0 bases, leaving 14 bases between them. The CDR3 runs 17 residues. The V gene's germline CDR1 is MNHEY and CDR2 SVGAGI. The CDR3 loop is CASSYTSETSSGNTIYF. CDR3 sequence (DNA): TGTGCCAGCAGTTACACTTCTGAGACCAGCTCTGGAAACACCATATATTTT.

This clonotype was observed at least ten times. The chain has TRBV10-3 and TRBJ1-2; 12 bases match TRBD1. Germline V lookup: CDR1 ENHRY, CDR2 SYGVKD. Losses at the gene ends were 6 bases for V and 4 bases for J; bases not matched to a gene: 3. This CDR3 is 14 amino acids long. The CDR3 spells CAIRGQGAVYGYTF. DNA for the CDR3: TGTGCCATCAGGGGACAGGGGGCGGTCTATGGCTACACCTTC.

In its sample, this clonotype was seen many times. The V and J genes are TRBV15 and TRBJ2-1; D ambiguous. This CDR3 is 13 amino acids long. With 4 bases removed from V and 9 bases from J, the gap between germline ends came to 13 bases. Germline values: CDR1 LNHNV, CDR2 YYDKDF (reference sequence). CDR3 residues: CATSKGRAFEQFF. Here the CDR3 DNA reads TGTGCCACCAGCAAAGGTCGGGCATTTGAGCAGTTCTTC.

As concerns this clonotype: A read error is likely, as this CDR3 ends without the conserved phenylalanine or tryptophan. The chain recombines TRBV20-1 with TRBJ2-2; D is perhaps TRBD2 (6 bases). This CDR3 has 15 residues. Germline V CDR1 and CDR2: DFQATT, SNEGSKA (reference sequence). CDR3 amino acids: CSVRDLRENTGELFV. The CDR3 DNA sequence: TGCAGTGTTAGAGATCTGCGGGAGAACACCGGGGAGCTGTTTGTT.

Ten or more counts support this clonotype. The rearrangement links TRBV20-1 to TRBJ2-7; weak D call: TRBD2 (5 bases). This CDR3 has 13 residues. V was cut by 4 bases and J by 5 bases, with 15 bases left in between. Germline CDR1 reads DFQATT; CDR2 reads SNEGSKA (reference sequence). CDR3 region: CSAKGFGKNEQYF. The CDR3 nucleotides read TGCAGTGCTAAAGGGTTCGGGAAAAACGAGCAGTACTTC.

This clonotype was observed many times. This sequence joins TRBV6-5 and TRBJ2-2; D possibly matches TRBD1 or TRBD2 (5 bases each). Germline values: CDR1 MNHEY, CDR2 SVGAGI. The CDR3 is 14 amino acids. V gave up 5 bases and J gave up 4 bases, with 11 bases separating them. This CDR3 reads CASSRRDGTGELFF. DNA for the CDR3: TGTGCCAGCAGTCGCCGGGACGGCACCGGGGAGCTGTTTTTT.

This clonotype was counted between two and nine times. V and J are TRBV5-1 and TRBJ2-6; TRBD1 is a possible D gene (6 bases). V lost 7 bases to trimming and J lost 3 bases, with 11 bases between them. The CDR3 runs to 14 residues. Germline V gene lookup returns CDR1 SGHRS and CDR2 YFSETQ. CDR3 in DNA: TGCGCCAGCGGGGGCAGGGTTGGGGCCAACGTCCTGACTTTC. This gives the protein CASGGRVGANVLTF.

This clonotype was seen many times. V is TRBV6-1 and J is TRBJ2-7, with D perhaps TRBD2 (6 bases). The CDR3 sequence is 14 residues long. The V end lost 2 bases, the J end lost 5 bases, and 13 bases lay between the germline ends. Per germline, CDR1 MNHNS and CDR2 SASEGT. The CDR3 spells CASSEYASEHEQYF. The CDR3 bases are TGTGCCAGCAGTGAATACGCTAGCGAGCACGAGCAGTACTTC.